The present entry profiles one TCR beta chain with its context. Antigen specificity is unknown. The CDR3 has 17 residues. Looked up from germline, CDR1 is LGHNA and CDR2 is YSLEER. With V trimmed by 2 bases and J by 11 bases, 14 bases remained unmatched. These data originate in a study of cytomegalovirus exposure and HLA in healthy donors. Study-wide results and caveats: In an earlier analysis, in 620 or so donors, most V segments appeared productive either ~90% or ~30% of the time.

PCR involved 60 Vbeta and 13 Jbeta primers. Method: immunoSEQ multiplex PCR; TCRdb's copy keeps in-frame clones and lacks some. The table lists about 200,000 clones, about 84% of them singletons. The chain is built from TRBV4-3 and TRBJ2-5, with 13 bases fitting TRBD2. The clonotype originates from a woman in her twenties or thirties in good health and CMV-seropositive. The specimen was PBMCs. As DNA, the CDR3 is TGCGCCAGCAGCCAAACTACTGGACTAGCGGGAGAAGATGAGCAGTACTTC. Encoded protein: CASSQTTGLAGEDEQYF.